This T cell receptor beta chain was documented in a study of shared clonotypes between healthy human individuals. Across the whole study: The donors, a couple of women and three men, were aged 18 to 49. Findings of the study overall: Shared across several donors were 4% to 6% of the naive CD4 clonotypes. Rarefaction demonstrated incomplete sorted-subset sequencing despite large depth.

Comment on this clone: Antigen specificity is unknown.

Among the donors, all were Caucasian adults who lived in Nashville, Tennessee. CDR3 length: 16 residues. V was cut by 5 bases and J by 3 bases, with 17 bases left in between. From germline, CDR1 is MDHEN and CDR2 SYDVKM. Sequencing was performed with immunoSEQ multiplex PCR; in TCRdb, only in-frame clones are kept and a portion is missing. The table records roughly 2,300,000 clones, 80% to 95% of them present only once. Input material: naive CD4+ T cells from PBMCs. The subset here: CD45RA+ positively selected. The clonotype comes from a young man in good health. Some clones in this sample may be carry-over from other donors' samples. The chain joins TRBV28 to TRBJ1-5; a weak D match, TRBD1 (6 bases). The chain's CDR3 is CASSPIGGVPNQPQHF. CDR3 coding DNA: TGTGCCAGCAGTCCGATAGGGGGGGTCCCCAATCAGCCCCAGCATTTT.